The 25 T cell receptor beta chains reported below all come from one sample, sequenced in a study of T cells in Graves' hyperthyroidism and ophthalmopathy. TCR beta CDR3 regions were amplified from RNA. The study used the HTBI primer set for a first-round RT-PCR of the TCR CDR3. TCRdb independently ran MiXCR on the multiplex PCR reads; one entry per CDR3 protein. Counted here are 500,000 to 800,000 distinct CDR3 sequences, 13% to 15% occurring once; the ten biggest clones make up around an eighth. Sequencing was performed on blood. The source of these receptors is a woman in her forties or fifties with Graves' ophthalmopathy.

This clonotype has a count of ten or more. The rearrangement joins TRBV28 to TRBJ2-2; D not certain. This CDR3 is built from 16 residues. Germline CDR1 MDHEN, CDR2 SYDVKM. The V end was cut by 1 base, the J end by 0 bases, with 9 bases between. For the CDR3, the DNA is TGTGCCAGCAGTTTATCCCGATACTCGAACACCGGGGAGCTGTTTTTT. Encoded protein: CASSLSRYSNTGELFF.

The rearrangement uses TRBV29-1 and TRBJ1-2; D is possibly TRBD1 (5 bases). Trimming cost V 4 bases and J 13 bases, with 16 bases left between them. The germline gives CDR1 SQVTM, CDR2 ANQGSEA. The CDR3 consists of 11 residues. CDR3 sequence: CSVGTGDQFTF. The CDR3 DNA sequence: TGCAGCGTTGGCACCGGGGACCAGTTCACCTTC. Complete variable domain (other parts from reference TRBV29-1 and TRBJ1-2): SAVISQKPSRDICQRGTSLTIQCQVDSQVTMMFWYRQQPGQSLTLIATANQGSEATYESGFVIDKFPISRPNLTFSTLTVSNMSPEDSSIYLCSVGTGDQFTFGSGTRLTVV.

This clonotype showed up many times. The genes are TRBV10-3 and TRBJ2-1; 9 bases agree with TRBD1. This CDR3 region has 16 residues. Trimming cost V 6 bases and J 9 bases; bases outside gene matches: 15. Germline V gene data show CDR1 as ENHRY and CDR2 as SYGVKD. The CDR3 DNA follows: TGTGCCATCAGGAGAGGCGGGGACAGGGTTTCGGGTGAGCAGTTCTTC. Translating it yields CAIRRGGDRVSGEQFF.

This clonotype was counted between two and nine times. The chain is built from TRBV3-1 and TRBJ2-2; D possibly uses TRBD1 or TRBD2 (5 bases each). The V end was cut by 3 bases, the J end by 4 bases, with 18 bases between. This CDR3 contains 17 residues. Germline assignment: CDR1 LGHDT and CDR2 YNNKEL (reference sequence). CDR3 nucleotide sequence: TGTGCCAGCAGCCACCCCAGTTGGGGGACGACCACCGGGGAGCTGTTTTTT. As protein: CASSHPSWGTTTGELFF.

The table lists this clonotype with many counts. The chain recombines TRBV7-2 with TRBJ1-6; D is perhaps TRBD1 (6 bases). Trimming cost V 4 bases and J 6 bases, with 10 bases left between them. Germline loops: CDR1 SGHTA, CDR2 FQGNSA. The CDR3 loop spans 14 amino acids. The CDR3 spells CASSSGQINSPLHF. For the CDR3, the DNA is TGTGCCAGCAGCTCCGGACAGATTAATTCACCCCTCCACTTT.

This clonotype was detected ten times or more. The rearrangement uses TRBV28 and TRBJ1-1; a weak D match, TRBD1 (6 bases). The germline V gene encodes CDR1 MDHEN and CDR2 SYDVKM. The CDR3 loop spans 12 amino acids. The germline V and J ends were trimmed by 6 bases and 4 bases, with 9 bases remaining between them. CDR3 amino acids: CASRTQGTEAFF. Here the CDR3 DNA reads TGTGCCAGCAGGACACAGGGCACTGAAGCTTTCTTT.

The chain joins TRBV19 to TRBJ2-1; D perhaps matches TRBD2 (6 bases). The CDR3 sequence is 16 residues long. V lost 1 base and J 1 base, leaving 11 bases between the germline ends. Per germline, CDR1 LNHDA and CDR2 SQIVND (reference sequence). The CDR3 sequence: CASSIVRGGSYNEQFF. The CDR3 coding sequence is TGTGCCAGTAGTATAGTGAGGGGAGGATCCTACAATGAGCAGTTCTTC.

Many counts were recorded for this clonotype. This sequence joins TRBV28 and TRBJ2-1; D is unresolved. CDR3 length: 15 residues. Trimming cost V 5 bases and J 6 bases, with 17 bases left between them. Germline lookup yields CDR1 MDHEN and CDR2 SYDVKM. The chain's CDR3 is CASSPTTALGNEQFF. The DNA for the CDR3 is TGTGCCAGCAGTCCCACAACGGCCCTTGGCAATGAGCAGTTCTTC.

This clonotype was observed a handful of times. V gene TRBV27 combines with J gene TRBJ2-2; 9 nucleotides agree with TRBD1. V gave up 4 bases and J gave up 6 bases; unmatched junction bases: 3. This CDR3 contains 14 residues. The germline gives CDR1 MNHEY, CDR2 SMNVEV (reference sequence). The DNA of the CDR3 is TGTGCCAGCAGTTGGGACAGGGCGTCCGGGGAGCTGTTTTTT. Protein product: CASSWDRASGELFF.

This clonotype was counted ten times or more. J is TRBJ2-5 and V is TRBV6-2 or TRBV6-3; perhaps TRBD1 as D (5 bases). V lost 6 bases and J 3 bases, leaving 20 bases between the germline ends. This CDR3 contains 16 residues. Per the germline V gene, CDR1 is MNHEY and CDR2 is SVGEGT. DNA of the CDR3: TGTGCCAGCAGCCCTGGCCTCGGCGACAGAAAAGAGACCCAGTACTTC. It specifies CASSPGLGDRKETQYF.

CDR3 nucleotide sequence: TGCAGTGCTAGTGCGAGCACCGGGGAGCTGTTTTTT. Protein product: CSASASTGELFF. V and J are TRBV20-1 and TRBJ2-2, with D unresolved. Trimming removed 3 bases at V and 4 bases at J, with 6 bases between. Germline values: CDR1 DFQATT, CDR2 SNEGSKA (reference sequence). This CDR3 comprises 12 residues.

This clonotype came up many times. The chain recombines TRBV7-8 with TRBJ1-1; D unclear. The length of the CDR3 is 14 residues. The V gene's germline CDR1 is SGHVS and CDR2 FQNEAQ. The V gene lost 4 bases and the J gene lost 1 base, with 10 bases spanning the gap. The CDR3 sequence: CASSSRPWNTEAFF. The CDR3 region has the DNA TGTGCCAGCAGCTCCCGACCGTGGAACACTGAAGCTTTCTTT.

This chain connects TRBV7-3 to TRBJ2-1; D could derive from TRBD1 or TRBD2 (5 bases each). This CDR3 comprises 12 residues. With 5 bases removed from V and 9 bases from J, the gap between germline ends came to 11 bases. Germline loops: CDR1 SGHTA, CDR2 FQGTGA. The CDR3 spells CASSRPGGEQFF. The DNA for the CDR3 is TGTGCCAGCAGCCGACCTGGGGGTGAGCAGTTCTTC. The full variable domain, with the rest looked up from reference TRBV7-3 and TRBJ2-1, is GAGVSQTPSNKVTEKGKYVELRCDPISGHTALYWYRQSLGQGPEFLIYFQGTGAADDSGLPNDRFFAVRPEGSVSTLKIQRTERGDSAVYLCASSRPGGEQFFGPGTRLTVL.

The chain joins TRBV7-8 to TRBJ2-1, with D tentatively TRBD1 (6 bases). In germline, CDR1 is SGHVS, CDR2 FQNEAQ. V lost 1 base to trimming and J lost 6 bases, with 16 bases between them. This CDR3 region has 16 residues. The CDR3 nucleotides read TGTGCCAGCAGCTTAGATGCAGTGGGGGCGCTCAATGAGCAGTTCTTC. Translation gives CASSLDAVGALNEQFF.

The CDR3 sequence: CASSFPGTLNQPQHF. CDR3 in DNA: TGTGCCAGCAGTTTTCCCGGGACCCTGAATCAGCCCCAGCATTTT. J is TRBJ1-5 and V is TRBV12-3 or TRBV12-4; a possible D gene is TRBD1 (5 bases). V lost 3 bases, J lost 4 bases, and 13 bases lay in between. The CDR3 runs to 15 residues.

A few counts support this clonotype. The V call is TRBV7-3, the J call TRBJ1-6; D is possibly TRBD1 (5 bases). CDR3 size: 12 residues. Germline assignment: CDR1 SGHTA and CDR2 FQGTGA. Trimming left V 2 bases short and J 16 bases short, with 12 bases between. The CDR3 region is CASSLEGTALHF. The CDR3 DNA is TGTGCCAGCAGCTTAGAGGGGACGGCTCTCCACTTT. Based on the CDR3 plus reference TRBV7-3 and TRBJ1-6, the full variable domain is GAGVSQTPSNKVTEKGKYVELRCDPISGHTALYWYRQSLGQGPEFLIYFQGTGAADDSGLPNDRFFAVRPEGSVSTLKIQRTERGDSAVYLCASSLEGTALHFGNGTRLTVT.

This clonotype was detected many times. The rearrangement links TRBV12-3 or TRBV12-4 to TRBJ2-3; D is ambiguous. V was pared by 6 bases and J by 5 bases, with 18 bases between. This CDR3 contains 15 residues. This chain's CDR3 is CASSSYIRNLDTQYF. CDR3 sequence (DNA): TGTGCCAGCAGCTCTTACATTCGTAATTTAGATACGCAGTATTTT.

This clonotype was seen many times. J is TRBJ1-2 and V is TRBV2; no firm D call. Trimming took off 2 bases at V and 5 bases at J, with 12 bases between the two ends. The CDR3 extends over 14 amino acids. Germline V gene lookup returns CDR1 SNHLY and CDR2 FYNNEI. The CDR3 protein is CASSEFAAEYGYTF. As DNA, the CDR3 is TGTGCCAGCAGTGAATTCGCGGCCGAGTATGGCTACACCTTC.

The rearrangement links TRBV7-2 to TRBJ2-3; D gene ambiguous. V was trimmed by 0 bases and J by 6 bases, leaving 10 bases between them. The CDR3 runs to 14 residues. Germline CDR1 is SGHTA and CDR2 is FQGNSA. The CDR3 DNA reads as TGTGCCAGCAGCTTAGCGAGGCCTGACGATACGCAGTATTTT. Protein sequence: CASSLARPDDTQYF.

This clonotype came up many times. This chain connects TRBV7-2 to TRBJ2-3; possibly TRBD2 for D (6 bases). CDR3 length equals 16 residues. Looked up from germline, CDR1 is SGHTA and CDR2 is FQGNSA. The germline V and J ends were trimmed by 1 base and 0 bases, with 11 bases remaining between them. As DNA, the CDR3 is TGTGCCAGCAGCTTAGTGGGTAGCGGAAGCACAGATACGCAGTATTTT. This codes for CASSLVGSGSTDTQYF. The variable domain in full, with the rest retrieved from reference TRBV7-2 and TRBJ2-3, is GAGVSQSPSNKVTEKGKDVELRCDPISGHTALYWYRQSLGQGLEFLIYFQGNSAPDKSGLPSDRFSAERTGGSVSTLTIQRTQQEDSAVYLCASSLVGSGSTDTQYFGPGTRLTVL.

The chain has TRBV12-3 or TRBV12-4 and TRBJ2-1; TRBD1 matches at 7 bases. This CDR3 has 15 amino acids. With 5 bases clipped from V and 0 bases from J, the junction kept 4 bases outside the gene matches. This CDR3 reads CASSPHRGSYNEQFF. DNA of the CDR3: TGTGCCAGCAGTCCTCACAGGGGCTCCTACAATGAGCAGTTCTTC.

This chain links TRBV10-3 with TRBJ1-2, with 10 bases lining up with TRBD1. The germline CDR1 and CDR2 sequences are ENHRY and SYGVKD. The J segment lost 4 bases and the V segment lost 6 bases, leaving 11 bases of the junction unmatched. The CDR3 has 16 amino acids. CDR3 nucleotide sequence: TGTGCCATCAGGGACCCTAGACAGGGGGCGGTCTATGGCTACACCTTC. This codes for CAIRDPRQGAVYGYTF.

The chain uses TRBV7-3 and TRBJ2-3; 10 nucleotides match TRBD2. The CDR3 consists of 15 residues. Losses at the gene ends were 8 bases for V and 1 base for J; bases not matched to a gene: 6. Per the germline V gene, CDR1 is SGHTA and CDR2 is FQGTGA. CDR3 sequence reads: CASGPGTSGTDTQYF. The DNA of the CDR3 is TGTGCCAGCGGCCCCGGGACTAGCGGCACAGATACGCAGTATTTT. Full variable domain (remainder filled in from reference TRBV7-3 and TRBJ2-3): GAGVSQTPSNKVTEKGKYVELRCDPISGHTALYWYRQSLGQGPEFLIYFQGTGAADDSGLPNDRFFAVRPEGSVSTLKIQRTERGDSAVYLCASGPGTSGTDTQYFGPGTRLTVL.

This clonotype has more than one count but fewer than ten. This CDR3 reads CASSLGVSETQYF. CDR3 coding DNA: TGCGCCAGCAGCCTGGGTGTTTCAGAGACCCAGTACTTC. V gene TRBV5-1 combines with J gene TRBJ2-5; no firm D call. Trimming took off 4 bases at V and 4 bases at J, with 11 bases between the two ends. The germline V gene encodes CDR1 SGHRS and CDR2 YFSETQ. This CDR3 region has 13 residues.

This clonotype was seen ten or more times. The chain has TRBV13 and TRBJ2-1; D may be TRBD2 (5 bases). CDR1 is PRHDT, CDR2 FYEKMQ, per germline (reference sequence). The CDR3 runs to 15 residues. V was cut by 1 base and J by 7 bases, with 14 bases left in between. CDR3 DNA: TGTGCCAGCAGCTTAGTTATGGCTTCGGGAAATGAGCAGTTCTTC. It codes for CASSLVMASGNEQFF.